One sample yielded the 31 T cell receptor beta chains listed below, sequenced in a study of technical replicates of blood from several donors. Sequencing used immunoSEQ multiplex PCR; TCRdb keeps in-frame clones, though not all of them. In the table there are 60,000 to 75,000 clones, roughly 97% of which are singletons. The sequenced material came from T cells isolated from PBMCs. These receptors all come from a human donor in good health.

This chain connects TRBV9 to TRBJ2-7, with a possible D match to TRBD2 (6 bases). CDR3 size: 15 residues. The V and J ends lost 4 bases and 0 bases respectively, with 14 bases between them. The germline V gene encodes CDR1 SGDLS and CDR2 YYNGEE. The CDR3 reads CASSTRAGYSYEQYF. DNA of the CDR3: TGTGCCAGCAGCACACGAGCGGGCTACTCCTACGAGCAGTACTTC.

This clone has just one count. V gene TRBV19 combines with J gene TRBJ1-1, with a tentative D call TRBD1 (6 bases). Germline V CDR1 and CDR2: LNHDA, SQIVND (reference sequence). Trimming took 3 bases from V and 7 from J, leaving 15 bases between them. The CDR3 sequence is 14 residues long. This CDR3 is CASSIWGGHNEAFF. The CDR3 DNA reads TGTGCCAGTAGTATTTGGGGGGGGCACAATGAAGCTTTCTTT.

The chain combines TRBV11-3 with TRBJ1-1; D not resolved. CDR3 size: 13 residues. Trimming removed 3 bases from V and 1 base from J, with 6 bases in between. Per the germline V gene, CDR1 is SGHNT and CDR2 is YENEEA. CDR3 nucleotides: TGTGCCAGCAGCTTTCCGAGGAACACTGAAGCTTTCTTT. Protein product: CASSFPRNTEAFF.

This chain links TRBV5-1 with TRBJ2-2, with TRBD1 matching over 10 bases. CDR1 is SGHRS, CDR2 YFSETQ, per germline. There are 17 residues in the CDR3. Germline trimming cut 1 base from V and 3 bases from J; bases unmatched to any gene: 6. This CDR3 reads CASSLTRTGGDTGELFF. CDR3 DNA: TGCGCCAGCAGCTTGACACGGACAGGGGGAGACACCGGGGAGCTGTTTTTT. Full variable domain (missing parts from reference TRBV5-1 and TRBJ2-2): KAGVTQTPRYLIKTRGQQVTLSCSPISGHRSVSWYQQTPGQGLQFLFEYFSETQRNKGNFPGRFSGRQFSNSRSEMNVSTLELGDSALYLCASSLTRTGGDTGELFFGEGSRLTVL.

This clone was detected only once. The chain combines TRBV19 with TRBJ1-5; a weak D match, TRBD1 (6 bases). Looked up from germline, CDR1 is LNHDA and CDR2 is SQIVND (reference sequence). V dropped 5 bases and J dropped 1 base, with 15 bases sitting between them. There are 16 residues in the CDR3. The CDR3 DNA reads as TGTGCCAGTAGTTGGGGGGGCATTCTGAGCAATCAGCCCCAGCATTTT. Translated, it gives CASSWGGILSNQPQHF. The whole variable domain, filled in from reference TRBV19 and TRBJ1-5, reads DGGITQSPKYLFRKEGQNVTLSCEQNLNHDAMYWYRQDPGQGLRLIYYSQIVNDFQKGDIAEGYSVSREKKESFPLTVTSAQKNPTAFYLCASSWGGILSNQPQHFGDGTRLSIL.

V is TRBV27 and J is TRBJ2-1, with 7 bases identical to TRBD2. The CDR3 consists of 12 residues. The V gene's germline CDR1 is MNHEY and CDR2 SMNVEV (reference sequence). V trimming: 3 bases; J trimming: 10 bases; junction bases outside the gene matches: 3. The CDR3 DNA sequence: TGTGCCAGCAGTTTCGGGAGGAGGGAGCAGTTCTTC. Protein product: CASSFGRREQFF.

This clone was picked up one time. V and J are TRBV6-6 and TRBJ1-1; D might be TRBD1 (5 bases). Trimming shortened V by 0 bases and J by 2 bases, and 10 bases separated the two germline ends. Germline CDR1 is MNHNY and CDR2 is SVGAGI (reference sequence). The CDR3 runs to 15 residues. Here the CDR3 reads CASSYSFQGNTEAFF. The CDR3, as DNA: TGTGCCAGCAGTTACTCATTCCAGGGCAACACTGAAGCTTTCTTT.

The CDR3 sequence is CASSVDSRIFEQYF. The CDR3 DNA reads as TGTGCCAGCAGCGTAGACAGTCGGATATTTGAGCAGTACTTC. This chain links TRBV9 with TRBJ2-7; D ambiguous. V lost 0 bases and J lost 7, with 14 bases in between. The CDR3 consists of 14 residues. Germline V gene sequence: CDR1 SGDLS, CDR2 YYNGEE.

The chain couples TRBV19 to TRBJ1-5, with TRBD1 matching over 7 bases. Germline-derived CDR1 and CDR2 are LNHDA and SQIVND (reference sequence). With V trimmed by 8 bases and J by 0 bases, 4 bases remained unmatched. The CDR3 loop spans 14 amino acids. The CDR3 DNA reads TGTGCCAGTCAAACAGGGGCTAGCAATCAGCCCCAGCATTTT. Amino acid sequence: CASQTGASNQPQHF.

The genes are TRBV11-3 and TRBJ2-7, with 7 bases that match TRBD2. Germline V gene lookup returns CDR1 SGHNT and CDR2 YENEEA. The CDR3 sequence is 15 residues long. The V and J ends lost 5 bases and 4 bases, in that order; junction bases with no gene match: 11. The CDR3, as DNA: TGTGCCAGCAGCCCCGTGGCGGGAGTGCAGTACGAGCAGTACTTC. Its protein product is CASSPVAGVQYEQYF.

This chain links TRBV5-4 with TRBJ2-7; 12 bases are shared with TRBD2. Germline loops: CDR1 SGHNT, CDR2 YYREEE (reference sequence). V dropped 4 bases and J dropped 6; count of bases not matched to a gene: 2. This CDR3 comprises 13 residues. The CDR3 sequence: CASSGLAGTEQYF. CDR3 bases: TGTGCCAGCAGCGGACTAGCGGGAACCGAGCAGTACTTC.

The gene calls are TRBV7-9 and TRBJ2-7; 8 bases agree with TRBD1. V was clipped by 4 bases and J by 1 base; unmatched bases: 3. Germline lookup yields CDR1 SEHNR and CDR2 FQNEAQ (reference sequence). This CDR3 has 14 amino acids. The CDR3 DNA follows: TGTGCCAGCAGCTCAGGGACAGGTTCCTACGAGCAGTACTTC. It is translated as CASSSGTGSYEQYF.

The chain is built from TRBV9 and TRBJ2-7; D gene unclear. V lost 2 bases, J lost 0 bases, and 9 bases lay in between. This CDR3 has 14 amino acids. The germline V gene encodes CDR1 SGDLS and CDR2 YYNGEE. In DNA, the CDR3 is TGTGCCAGCAGCGTCAGCGCCAGCTCCTACGAGCAGTACTTC. Its translation is CASSVSASSYEQYF.

J is TRBJ2-7 and V is TRBV5-1; no clear D gene. The CDR3 contains 13 residues. V lost 2 bases and J lost 0, with 6 bases in between. Germline V gene sequence: CDR1 SGHRS, CDR2 YFSETQ. The CDR3 region is CASSFRSSYEQYF. CDR3 DNA sequence: TGCGCCAGCAGCTTTAGGAGCTCCTACGAGCAGTACTTC.

The chain joins TRBV11-2 to TRBJ2-7; 10 positions agree with TRBD2. CDR3 length: 16 residues. Losses at the gene ends were 4 bases for V and 6 bases for J; bases not matched to a gene: 12. CDR1 and CDR2 (germline): SGHAT, FQNNGV. Written as DNA, the CDR3 is TGTGCCAGCAGCTCCCAAGCTAGCGGGAGAATCGGCGAGCAGTACTTC. Translating gives CASSSQASGRIGEQYF. Based on the CDR3 plus reference TRBV11-2 and TRBJ2-7, the full variable domain is EAGVAQSPRYKIIEKRQSVAFWCNPISGHATLYWYQQILGQGPKLLIQFQNNGVVDDSQLPKDRFSAERLKGVDSTLKIQPAKLEDSAVYLCASSSQASGRIGEQYFGPGTRLTVT.

Note on this clone: A much bigger clone sits one base away, suggesting this may be a read error. This chain joins TRBV6-4 and TRBJ2-2, with 11 bases aligning to TRBD2. The CDR3 has 15 amino acids. Germline V lookup: CDR1 MRHNA, CDR2 SNTAGT. V shed 6 bases and J 2 bases; nucleotides not matched to a gene: 2. CDR3 amino acids: CASSGLAGNTGELFF. The CDR3 region has the DNA TGTGCCAGCAGCGGACTAGCGGGCAACACCGGGGAGCTGTTTTTT.

This rearrangement joins TRBV7-8 to TRBJ1-1; 10 bases fit TRBD1. The CDR3 totals 13 residues. The germline V gene encodes CDR1 SGHVS and CDR2 FQNEAQ. V shed 5 bases, J shed 6 bases, and the junction held 3 bases outside the gene matches. CDR3 nucleotide sequence: TGTGCCAGCAGCCCGACAGGGGGCTCTGAAGCTTTCTTT. It is translated as CASSPTGGSEAFF.

The V and J genes are TRBV30 and TRBJ2-2, with D tentatively TRBD1 (6 bases). V was cut by 7 bases and J by 6 bases, with 15 bases left in between. CDR1 and CDR2 (germline): GTSNPN, SVGIG (reference sequence). This CDR3 spans 13 amino acids. CDR3 nucleotide sequence: TGTGCCTTTGGACAGACTCAAGCCGGGGAGCTGTTTTTT. Its translation is CAFGQTQAGELFF. The whole variable domain, filled in from reference TRBV30 and TRBJ2-2, reads SQTIHQWPATLVQPVGSPLSLECTVEGTSNPNLYWYRQAAGRGLQLLFYSVGIGQISSEVPQNLSASRPQDRQFILSSKKLLLSDSGFYLCAFGQTQAGELFFGEGSRLTVL.

This chain uses TRBV6-1 with TRBJ1-4; D not certain. CDR3 length: 13 residues. Trimming pared 1 base from V and 4 bases from J, leaving 4 bases between. Germline CDR1 reads MNHNS; CDR2 reads SASEGT. The CDR3 spells CASSEGSNEKLFF. CDR3 coding DNA: TGTGCCAGCAGTGAAGGCAGTAATGAAAAACTGTTTTTT.

The chain is built from TRBV6-6 and TRBJ2-7; 8 bases align to TRBD1. V lost 3 bases, J lost 6 bases, and 10 bases stayed unmatched. The CDR3 consists of 15 residues. The germline V gene encodes CDR1 MNHNY and CDR2 SVGAGI (reference sequence). CDR3 nucleotides: TGTGCCAGCAGTTATTCGGCAGGGGGCGAGGGCGAGCAGTACTTC. As protein: CASSYSAGGEGEQYF.

The CDR3 nucleotides read TGTGCCAGCAGCTTGATCCGGGCAGGGGCGGAAGGAAACACCATATATTTT. Translated, it gives CASSLIRAGAEGNTIYF. The rearrangement uses TRBV7-6 and TRBJ1-3; D might be TRBD1 (6 bases). V lost 3 bases to trimming and J lost 4 bases, with 19 bases between them. Looked up from germline, CDR1 is SGHVS and CDR2 is FNYEAQ. The CDR3 contains 17 residues.

J is TRBJ1-5 and V is TRBV19; D perhaps matches TRBD1 (6 bases). The CDR3 spans 14 residues. With 8 bases removed from V and 2 bases from J, the gap between germline ends came to 13 bases. Germline loops: CDR1 LNHDA, CDR2 SQIVND (reference sequence). In DNA form, the CDR3 reads TGTGCCAGTGCTTTCCGACAGGGCAATCAGCCCCAGCATTTT. This encodes CASAFRQGNQPQHF.

The chain uses TRBV5-1 and TRBJ2-5; D unresolved. Trimming removed 0 bases from V and 5 bases from J, with 5 bases in between. This CDR3 has 12 amino acids. Germline V gene lookup returns CDR1 SGHRS and CDR2 YFSETQ. CDR3 bases: TGCGCCAGCAGCTTGGCTTTCGAGACCCAGTACTTC. Amino acids: CASSLAFETQYF. Variable domain in full (rest from reference TRBV5-1 and TRBJ2-5): KAGVTQTPRYLIKTRGQQVTLSCSPISGHRSVSWYQQTPGQGLQFLFEYFSETQRNKGNFPGRFSGRQFSNSRSEMNVSTLELGDSALYLCASSLAFETQYFGPGTRLLVL.

This chain joins TRBV6-4 and TRBJ2-1; TRBD2 matches at 8 bases. In germline, CDR1 is MRHNA, CDR2 SNTAGT. J was trimmed by 4 bases and V by 9 bases; bases with no gene match: 11. This CDR3 spans 15 amino acids. As DNA, the CDR3 is TGTGCCAGTGCACAACTAGCGGAAGTGTACAATGAGCAGTTCTTC. Its protein is CASAQLAEVYNEQFF.

The gene calls are TRBV7-9 and TRBJ2-1, with TRBD2 matching over 8 bases. In germline, CDR1 is SEHNR, CDR2 FQNEAQ (reference sequence). The CDR3 covers 14 residues. V lost 3 bases, J lost 6 bases, and 4 bases stayed unmatched. DNA for the CDR3: TGTGCCAGCAGCTTTCTAGCGGGCTCCAATGAGCAGTTCTTC. It is translated as CASSFLAGSNEQFF.

The DNA of the CDR3 is TGTGCCAGCAGCCAAGATGGGCAGCGGGAGGAAAACGAGCAGTACTTC. Protein sequence: CASSQDGQREENEQYF. The chain carries TRBV4-2 and TRBJ2-7; 9 bases align to TRBD2. After removal of 0 bases from V and 5 bases from J, the junction contained 8 bases not matched to a gene. The length of the CDR3 is 16 residues. Germline loops: CDR1 LGHNA, CDR2 YNFKEQ.

The rearrangement uses TRBV2 and TRBJ2-5; D may be TRBD1 (6 bases). Trimming shortened V by 6 bases and J by 5 bases, and 13 bases separated the two germline ends. Germline assignment: CDR1 SNHLY and CDR2 FYNNEI. The CDR3 totals 13 residues. The CDR3 DNA sequence: TGTGCCAGCAGGGGCAGGGGATACGAGACCCAGTACTTC. Its protein product is CASRGRGYETQYF. Combining the CDR3 with reference TRBV2 and TRBJ2-5 gives the whole variable domain EPEVTQTPSHQVTQMGQEVILRCVPISNHLYFYWYRQILGQKVEFLVSFYNNEISEKSEIFDDQFSVERPDGSNFTLKIRSTKLEDSAMYFCASRGRGYETQYFGPGTRLLVL.

The V and J genes are TRBV6-5 and TRBJ1-1, with D tentatively TRBD1 (5 bases). The germline V gene encodes CDR1 MNHEY and CDR2 SVGAGI. The CDR3 is 13 residues long. Between the trimmed V and J ends, which lost 5 bases and 2 bases, there was a span of 9 bases. The CDR3, as DNA: TGTGCCAGCAGTGGACACCTTAACACTGAAGCTTTCTTT. It encodes CASSGHLNTEAFF.

J is TRBJ2-1 and V is TRBV11-2, with TRBD2 as a possible D gene (5 bases). This CDR3 has 14 amino acids. The V end lost 5 bases, the J end lost 7 bases, and 15 bases lay between the germline ends. Germline lookup yields CDR1 SGHAT and CDR2 FQNNGV. The CDR3 DNA follows: TGTGCCAGCAGCCTCCTGAACACTAGGAATGAGCAGTTCTTC. Encoded protein: CASSLLNTRNEQFF.

The chain has TRBV7-6 and TRBJ2-3; 13 bases agree with TRBD2. The length of the CDR3 is 15 residues. The germline CDR1 and CDR2 sequences are SGHVS and FNYEAQ. After removal of 5 bases from V and 6 bases from J, the junction contained 5 bases not matched to a gene. CDR3 DNA: TGTGCCAGCAGCCCCGGGACTAGCGGGAAGGATACGCAGTATTTT. Translated, it gives CASSPGTSGKDTQYF.

This chain joins TRBV6-5 and TRBJ2-3; tentatively, D is TRBD2 (6 bases). The V end lost 5 bases, the J end lost 6 bases, and 15 bases lay between the germline ends. CDR1 MNHEY and CDR2 SVGAGI come from the germline V gene. The CDR3 spans 14 residues. The DNA of the CDR3 is TGTGCCAGCAGTCCTTGGGACTCCCGCGATACGCAGTATTTT. Its translation: CASSPWDSRDTQYF.